This T cell receptor (beta chain) derives from a study of T cell responses to AZD1222 COVID-19 vaccine. About this clone itself: Its antigen is currently unknown.

Sequencing was performed with immunoSEQ multiplex PCR; in TCRdb, only in-frame clones are kept and a portion is missing. The table lists 35,000 or so clones, around 90% of them singletons. Regarding the study as a whole: Reportedly, close to half of spike-specific TCRs are directed against unmutated variant regions.

The CDR3 totals 13 residues. In germline, CDR1 is SNHLY, CDR2 FYNNEI. The ends were cut back, 4 bases at V and 7 bases at J, with 11 bases in the middle. This material consisted of peripheral blood, taken on day 0 of AZD1222 vaccination. The clonotype was recovered from an adult in good health. The genes are TRBV2 and TRBJ1-5; TRBD1 is a possible D gene (5 bases). CDR3 amino acids: CASSARARQPQHF. In nucleotides, the CDR3 is TGTGCCAGCAGTGCCAGGGCCCGGCAGCCCCAGCATTTT. Full variable domain (outside the CDR3, taken from reference TRBV2 and TRBJ1-5): EPEVTQTPSHQVTQMGQEVILRCVPISNHLYFYWYRQILGQKVEFLVSFYNNEISEKSEIFDDQFSVERPDGSNFTLKIRSTKLEDSAMYFCASSARARQPQHFGDGTRLSIL.